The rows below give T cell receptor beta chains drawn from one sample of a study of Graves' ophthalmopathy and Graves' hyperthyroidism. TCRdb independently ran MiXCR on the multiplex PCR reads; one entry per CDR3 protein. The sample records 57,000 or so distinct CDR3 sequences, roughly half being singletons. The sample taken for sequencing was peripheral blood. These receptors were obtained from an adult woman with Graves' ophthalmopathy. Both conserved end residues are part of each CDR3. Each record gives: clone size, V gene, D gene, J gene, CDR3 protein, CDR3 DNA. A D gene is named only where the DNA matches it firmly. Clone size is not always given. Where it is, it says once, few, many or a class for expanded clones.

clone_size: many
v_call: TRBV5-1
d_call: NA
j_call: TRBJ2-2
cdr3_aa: CASSLGGGYTGELFF
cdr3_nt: TGCGCCAGCAGCTTGGGAGGAGGGTACACCGGGGAGCTGTTTTTT

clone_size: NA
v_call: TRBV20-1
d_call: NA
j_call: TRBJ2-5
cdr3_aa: CSARVVGWGETQYF
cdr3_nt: TGCAGTGCTAGAGTAGTGGGGTGGGGAGAGACCCAGTACTTC

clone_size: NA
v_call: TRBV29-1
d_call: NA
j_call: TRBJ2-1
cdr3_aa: CSLMATGQQFF
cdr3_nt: TGCAGCTTGATGGCAACAGGGCAGCAGTTCTTC

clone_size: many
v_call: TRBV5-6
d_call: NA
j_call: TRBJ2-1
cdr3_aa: CASSLMATGQQFF
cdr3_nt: TGTGCCAGCAGCTTGATGGCAACAGGGCAGCAGTTCTTC

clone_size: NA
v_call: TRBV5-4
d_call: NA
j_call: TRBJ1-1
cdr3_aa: CASSPSRDWNTEASF
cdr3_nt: TGTGCCAGCAGCCCGTCCCGGGACTGGAACACTGAAGCTTCCTTT

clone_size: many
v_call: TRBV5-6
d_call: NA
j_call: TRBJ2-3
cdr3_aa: CASSFAIVGRDTQYF
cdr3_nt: TGTGCCAGCAGCTTCGCGATCGTAGGAAGGGATACGCAGTATTTT

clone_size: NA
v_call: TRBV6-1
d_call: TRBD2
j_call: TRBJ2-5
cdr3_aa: CASSELGEGSKTQYF
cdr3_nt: TGTGCCAGCAGTGAACTCGGGGAGGGTTCGAAGACCCAGTACTTC

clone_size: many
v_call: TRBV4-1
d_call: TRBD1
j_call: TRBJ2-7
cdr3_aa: CASSQVDRGVDEQYF
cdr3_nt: TGCGCCAGCAGCCAAGTAGACAGGGGGGTTGACGAGCAGTACTTC

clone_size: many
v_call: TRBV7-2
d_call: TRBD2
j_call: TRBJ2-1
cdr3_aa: CASSALAGGHNEQFF
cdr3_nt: TGTGCCAGCAGTGCCCTAGCGGGAGGGCACAATGAGCAGTTCTTC

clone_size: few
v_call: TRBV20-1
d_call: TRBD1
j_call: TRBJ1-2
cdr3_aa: CSASRDSHGYTF
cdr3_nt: TGCAGTGCTAGCCGGGACAGTCATGGCTACACCTTC

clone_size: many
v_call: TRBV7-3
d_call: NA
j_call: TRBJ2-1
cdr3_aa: CASSLTSFDNEQFF
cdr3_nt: TGTGCCAGCAGCCTAACTAGTTTCGACAATGAGCAGTTCTTC

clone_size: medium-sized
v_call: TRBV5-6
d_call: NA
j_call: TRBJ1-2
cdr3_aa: CASSLDARAGYTF
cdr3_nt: TGTGCCAGCAGCTTGGATGCCCGTGCTGGCTACACCTTC

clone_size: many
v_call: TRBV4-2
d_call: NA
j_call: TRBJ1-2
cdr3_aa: CASSQGPGGANYGYTF
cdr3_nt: TGTGCCAGCAGCCAAGGCCCCGGGGGCGCTAACTATGGCTACACCTTC

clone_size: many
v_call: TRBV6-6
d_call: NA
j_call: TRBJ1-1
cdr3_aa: CASSYAGGPGTEAFF
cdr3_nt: TGTGCCAGCAGTTACGCGGGGGGGCCTGGCACTGAAGCTTTCTTT

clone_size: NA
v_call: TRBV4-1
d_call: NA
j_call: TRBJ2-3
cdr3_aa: CASSQERGDTQYF
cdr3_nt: TGCGCCAGCAGCCAAGAGAGGGGCGATACGCAGTATTTT

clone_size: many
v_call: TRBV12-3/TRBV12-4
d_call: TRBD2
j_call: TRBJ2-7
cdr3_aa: CASRGGTVGSYEQYF
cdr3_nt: TGTGCCAGCAGGGGGGGGACTGTGGGCTCCTACGAGCAGTACTTC

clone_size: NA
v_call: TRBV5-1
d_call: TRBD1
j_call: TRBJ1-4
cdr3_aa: CASSFGTANEKLFF
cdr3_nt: TGCGCCAGCAGCTTCGGGACAGCAAATGAAAAACTGTTTTTT

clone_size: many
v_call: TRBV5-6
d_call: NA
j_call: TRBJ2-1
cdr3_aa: CASSKDRNNEQFF
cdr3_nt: TGTGCCAGCAGCAAGGACAGAAACAATGAGCAGTTCTTC

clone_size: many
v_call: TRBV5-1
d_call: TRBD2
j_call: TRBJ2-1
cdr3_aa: CASGTSEYNEQFF
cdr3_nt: TGCGCCAGCGGGACTAGCGAATACAATGAGCAGTTCTTC

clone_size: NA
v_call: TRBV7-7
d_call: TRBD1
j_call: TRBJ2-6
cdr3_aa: CASSSYWSGTDVSGANVLTF
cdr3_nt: TGTGCTAGCAGCTCATACTGGTCGGGGACAGACGTCTCTGGGGCCAACGTCCTGACTTTC

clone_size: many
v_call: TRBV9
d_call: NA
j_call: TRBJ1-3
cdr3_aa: CASSPQGSGNTIYF
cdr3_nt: TGTGCCAGCAGTCCCCAGGGCTCTGGAAACACCATATATTTT

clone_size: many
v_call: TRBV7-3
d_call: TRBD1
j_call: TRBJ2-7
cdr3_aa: CASSQLPTGAANEQYF
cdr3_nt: TGTGCCAGCAGCCAATTACCGACAGGGGCTGCGAACGAGCAGTACTTC

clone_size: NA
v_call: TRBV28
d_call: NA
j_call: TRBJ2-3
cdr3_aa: CASSPGGFVGSDTQYF
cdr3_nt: TGTGCCAGCAGCCCTGGGGGGTTTGTTGGGTCAGATACGCAGTATTTT

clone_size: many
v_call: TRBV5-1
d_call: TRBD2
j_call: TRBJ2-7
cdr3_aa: CASSLGLASSYEQYF
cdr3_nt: TGCGCCAGCAGCTTGGGACTAGCGAGCTCCTACGAGCAGTACTTC

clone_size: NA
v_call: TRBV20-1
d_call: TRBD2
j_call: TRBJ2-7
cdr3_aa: CSAITSGSSYEQYF
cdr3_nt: TGCAGTGCTATAACTAGCGGGAGCTCCTACGAGCAGTACTTC

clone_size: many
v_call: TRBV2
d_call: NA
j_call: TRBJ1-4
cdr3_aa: CASRRGTNEKLFF
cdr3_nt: TGTGCCAGCAGGAGGGGGACTAATGAAAAACTGTTTTTT

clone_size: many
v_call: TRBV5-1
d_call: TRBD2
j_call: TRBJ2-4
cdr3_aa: CASSTQAGGYKNIQYF
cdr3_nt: TGCGCCAGCAGCACGCAAGCGGGAGGCTACAAAAACATTCAGTACTTC

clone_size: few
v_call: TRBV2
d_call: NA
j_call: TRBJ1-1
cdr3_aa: CASSGRGNTEAFF
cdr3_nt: TGTGCCAGCAGTGGCAGGGGGAACACTGAAGCTTTCTTT

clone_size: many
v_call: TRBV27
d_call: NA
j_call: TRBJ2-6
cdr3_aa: CASSLIPGANVLTF
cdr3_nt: TGTGCCAGCAGTTTAATCCCGGGGGCCAACGTCCTGACTTTC

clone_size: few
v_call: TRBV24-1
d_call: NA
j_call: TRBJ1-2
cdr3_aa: CATSDRTSNYGYTF
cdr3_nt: TGTGCCACCAGTGATAGGACAAGCAACTATGGCTACACCTTC

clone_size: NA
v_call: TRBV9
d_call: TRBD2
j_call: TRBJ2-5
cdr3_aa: CASSASGRAHGETQYF
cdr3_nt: TGTGCCAGCAGCGCTAGCGGGAGGGCTCACGGAGAGACCCAGTACTTC

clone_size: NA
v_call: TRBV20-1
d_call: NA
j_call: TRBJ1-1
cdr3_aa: CSARDLGSTEAFF
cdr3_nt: TGCAGTGCTAGAGATTTGGGGAGCACTGAAGCTTTCTTT

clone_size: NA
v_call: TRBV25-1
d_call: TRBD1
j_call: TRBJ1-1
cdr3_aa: CASSGQGANTEAFF
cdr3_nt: TGTGCCAGCAGTGGCCAGGGGGCCAACACTGAAGCTTTCTTT

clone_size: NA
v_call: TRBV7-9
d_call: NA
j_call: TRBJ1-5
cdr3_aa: CASSPDGNQPQHF
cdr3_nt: TGTGCCAGCAGCCCCGACGGAAATCAGCCCCAGCATTTT

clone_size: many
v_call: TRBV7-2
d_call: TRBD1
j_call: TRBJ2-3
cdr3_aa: CASSFRDRTDTQYF
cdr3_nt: TGTGCCAGCAGCTTCCGGGACAGGACAGATACGCAGTATTTT

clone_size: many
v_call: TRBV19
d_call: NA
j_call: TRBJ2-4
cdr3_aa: CASPTVVLAKNIQYF
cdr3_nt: TGTGCCAGTCCAACAGTTGTTCTAGCCAAAAACATTCAGTACTTC